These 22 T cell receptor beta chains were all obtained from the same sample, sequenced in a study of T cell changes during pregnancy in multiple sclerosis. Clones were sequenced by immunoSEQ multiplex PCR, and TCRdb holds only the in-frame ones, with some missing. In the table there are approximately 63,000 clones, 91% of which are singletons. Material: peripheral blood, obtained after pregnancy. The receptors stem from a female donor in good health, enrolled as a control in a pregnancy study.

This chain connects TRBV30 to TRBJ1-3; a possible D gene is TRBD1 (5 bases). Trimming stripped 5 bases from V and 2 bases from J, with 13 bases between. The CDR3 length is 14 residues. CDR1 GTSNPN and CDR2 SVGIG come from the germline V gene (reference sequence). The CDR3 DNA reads TGTGCCTGGTCGTCCCCCAGGGCTGGAAACACCATATATTTT. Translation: CAWSSPRAGNTIYF.

CDR3 sequence (DNA): TGTGCCAGCAGTGCCAGGGGCCCCCACACTGAAGCTTTCTTT. Translation: CASSARGPHTEAFF. The chain joins TRBV6-5 to TRBJ1-1, with D possibly TRBD1 on 6 matching bases. The germline CDR1 and CDR2 sequences are MNHEY and SVGAGI. CDR3 length equals 14 residues. The V end lost 5 bases, the J end lost 3 bases, and 13 bases lay between the germline ends.

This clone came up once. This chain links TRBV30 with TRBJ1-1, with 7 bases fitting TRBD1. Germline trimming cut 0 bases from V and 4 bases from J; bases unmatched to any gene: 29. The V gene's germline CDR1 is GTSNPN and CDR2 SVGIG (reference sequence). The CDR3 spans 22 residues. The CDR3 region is CAWSVGHDREEPVSFLFTEAFF. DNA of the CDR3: TGTGCCTGGAGTGTTGGACACGACAGGGAAGAGCCAGTAAGTTTCCTTTTCACTGAAGCTTTCTTT. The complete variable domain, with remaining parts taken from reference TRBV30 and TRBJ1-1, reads SQTIHQWPATLVQPVGSPLSLECTVEGTSNPNLYWYRQAAGRGLQLLFYSVGIGQISSEVPQNLSASRPQDRQFILSSKKLLLSDSGFYLCAWSVGHDREEPVSFLFTEAFFGQGTRLTVV.

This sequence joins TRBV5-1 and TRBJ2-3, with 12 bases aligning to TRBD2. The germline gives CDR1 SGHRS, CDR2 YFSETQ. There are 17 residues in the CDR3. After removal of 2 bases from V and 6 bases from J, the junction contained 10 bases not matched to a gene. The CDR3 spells CASSFNPSGGAGDTQYF. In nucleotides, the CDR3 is TGCGCCAGCAGCTTTAACCCTAGCGGGGGGGCCGGGGATACGCAGTATTTT.

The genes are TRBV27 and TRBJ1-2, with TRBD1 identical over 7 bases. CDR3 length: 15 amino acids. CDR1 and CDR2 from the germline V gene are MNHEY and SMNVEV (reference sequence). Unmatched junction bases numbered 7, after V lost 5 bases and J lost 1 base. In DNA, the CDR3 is TGTGCCAGCAGTGGATCGGGACAGTTTAACTATGGCTACACCTTC. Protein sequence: CASSGSGQFNYGYTF.

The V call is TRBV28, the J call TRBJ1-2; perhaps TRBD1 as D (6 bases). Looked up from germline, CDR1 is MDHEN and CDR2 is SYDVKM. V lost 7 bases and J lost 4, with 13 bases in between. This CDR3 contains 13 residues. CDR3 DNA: TGTGCCAGCACAGAAGGACAGCGCTATGGCTACACCTTC. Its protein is CASTEGQRYGYTF.

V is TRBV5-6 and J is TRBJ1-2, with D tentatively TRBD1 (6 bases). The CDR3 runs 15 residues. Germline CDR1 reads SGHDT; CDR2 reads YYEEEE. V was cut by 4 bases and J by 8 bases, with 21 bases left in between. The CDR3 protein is CASSPPGGGAGGYTF. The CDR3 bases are TGTGCCAGCAGCCCCCCTGGGGGGGGCGCGGGAGGCTACACCTTC.

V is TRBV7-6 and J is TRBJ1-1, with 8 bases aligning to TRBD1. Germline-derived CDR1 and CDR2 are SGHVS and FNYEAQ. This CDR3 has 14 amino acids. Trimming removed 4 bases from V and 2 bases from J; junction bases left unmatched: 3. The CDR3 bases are TGTGCCAGCAGCTCCGGACAGGGTAACACTGAAGCTTTCTTT. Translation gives CASSSGQGNTEAFF.

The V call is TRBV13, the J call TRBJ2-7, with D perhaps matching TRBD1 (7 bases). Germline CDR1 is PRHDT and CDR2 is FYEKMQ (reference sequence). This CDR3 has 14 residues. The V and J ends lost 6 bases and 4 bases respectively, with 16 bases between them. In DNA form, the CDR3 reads TGTGCCAGCAGGATCCAGGGGGGCAAGTACGAGCAGTACTTC. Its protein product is CASRIQGGKYEQYF.

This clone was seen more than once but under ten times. The CDR3 loop reads CASSSPGQPYEQYF. CDR3 bases: TGTGCCAGCAGCTCCCCGGGACAACCATACGAGCAGTACTTC. The chain links TRBV7-9 to TRBJ2-7; a possible D gene is TRBD1 (6 bases). The CDR3 is 14 residues long. V was pared by 4 bases and J by 4 bases, with 14 bases between. Germline V gene data show CDR1 as SEHNR and CDR2 as FQNEAQ (reference sequence).

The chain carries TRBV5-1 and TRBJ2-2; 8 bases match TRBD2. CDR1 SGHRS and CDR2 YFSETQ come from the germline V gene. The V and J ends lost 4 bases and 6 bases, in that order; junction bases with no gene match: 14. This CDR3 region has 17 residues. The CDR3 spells CASSNKRPGLVAGELFF. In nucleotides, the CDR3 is TGCGCCAGCAGCAACAAGAGGCCGGGACTAGTAGCCGGGGAGCTGTTTTTT.

For the CDR3, the DNA is TGTGCCAGTAGGGGGGGAATCGTCAATCAGCCCCAGCATTTT. Its protein is CASRGGIVNQPQHF. The chain links TRBV19 to TRBJ1-5; D perhaps matches TRBD1 (5 bases). Germline values: CDR1 LNHDA, CDR2 SQIVND (reference sequence). This CDR3 is built from 14 residues. With 6 bases removed from V and 3 bases from J, the gap between germline ends came to 12 bases.

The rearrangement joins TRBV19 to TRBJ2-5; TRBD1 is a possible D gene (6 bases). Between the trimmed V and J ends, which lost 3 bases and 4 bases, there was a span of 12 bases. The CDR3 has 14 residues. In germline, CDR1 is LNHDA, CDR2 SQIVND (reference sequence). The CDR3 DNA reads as TGTGCCAGTAGTATCATCGACAGGTCAGAGACCCAGTACTTC. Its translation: CASSIIDRSETQYF.

CDR3 coding DNA: TGTGCCAGCAGCTTAGTCGGGGAGACCCAGTACTTC. It yields the protein CASSLVGETQYF. The rearrangement joins TRBV11-3 to TRBJ2-5; unclear D gene. Trimming cost V 1 base and J 5 bases, with 5 bases left between them. Germline V CDR1 and CDR2: SGHNT, YENEEA. The CDR3 consists of 12 residues.

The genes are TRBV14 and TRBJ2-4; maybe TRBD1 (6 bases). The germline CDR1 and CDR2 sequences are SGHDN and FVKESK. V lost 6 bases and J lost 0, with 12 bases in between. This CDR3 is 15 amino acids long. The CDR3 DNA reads TGTGCCAGCAGGGACAGTCGGAGAGCCAAAAACATTCAGTACTTC. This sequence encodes CASRDSRRAKNIQYF. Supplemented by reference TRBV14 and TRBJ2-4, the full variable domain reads EAGVTQFPSHSVIEKGQTVTLRCDPISGHDNLYWYRRVMGKEIKFLLHFVKESKQDESGMPNNRFLAERTGGTYSTLKVQPAELEDSGVYFCASRDSRRAKNIQYFGAGTRLSVL.

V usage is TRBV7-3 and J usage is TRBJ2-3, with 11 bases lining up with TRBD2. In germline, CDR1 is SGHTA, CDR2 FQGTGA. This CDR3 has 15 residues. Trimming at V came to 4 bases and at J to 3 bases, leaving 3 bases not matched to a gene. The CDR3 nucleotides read TGTGCCAGCAGCTCGACTAGCGGGACGACAGATACGCAGTATTTT. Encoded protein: CASSSTSGTTDTQYF.

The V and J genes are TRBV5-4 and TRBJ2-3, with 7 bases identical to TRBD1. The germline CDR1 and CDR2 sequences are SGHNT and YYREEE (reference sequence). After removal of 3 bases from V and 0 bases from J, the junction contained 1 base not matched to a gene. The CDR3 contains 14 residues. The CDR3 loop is CASSWTGSTDTQYF. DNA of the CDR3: TGTGCCAGCAGCTGGACAGGTAGCACAGATACGCAGTATTTT.

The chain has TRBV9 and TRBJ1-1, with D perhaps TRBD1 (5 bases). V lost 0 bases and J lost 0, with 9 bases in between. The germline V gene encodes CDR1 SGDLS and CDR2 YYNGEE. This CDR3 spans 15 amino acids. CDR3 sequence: CASSVVGGLNTEAFF. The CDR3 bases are TGTGCCAGCAGCGTAGTTGGGGGGTTGAACACTGAAGCTTTCTTT.

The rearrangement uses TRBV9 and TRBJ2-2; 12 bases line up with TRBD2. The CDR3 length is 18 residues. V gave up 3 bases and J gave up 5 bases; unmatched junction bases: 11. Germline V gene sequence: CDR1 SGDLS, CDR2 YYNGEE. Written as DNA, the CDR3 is TGTGCCAGCAGCGACCCTTCACTAGCGGGGGGCTCAACCGGGGAGCTGTTTTTT. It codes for CASSDPSLAGGSTGELFF.

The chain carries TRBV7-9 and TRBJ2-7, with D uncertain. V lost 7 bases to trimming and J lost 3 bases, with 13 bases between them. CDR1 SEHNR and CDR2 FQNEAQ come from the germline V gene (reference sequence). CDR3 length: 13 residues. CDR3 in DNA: TGTGCCAGCACCGTTGCCAGCGACTACGAGCAGTACTTC. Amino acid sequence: CASTVASDYEQYF.

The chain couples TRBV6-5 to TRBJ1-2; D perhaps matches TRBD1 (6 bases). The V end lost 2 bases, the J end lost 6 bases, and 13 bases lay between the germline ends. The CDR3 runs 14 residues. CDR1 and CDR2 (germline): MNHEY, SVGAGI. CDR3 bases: TGTGCCAGCAGTTACACAGACAGGCGCCATGGCTACACCTTC. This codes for CASSYTDRRHGYTF.

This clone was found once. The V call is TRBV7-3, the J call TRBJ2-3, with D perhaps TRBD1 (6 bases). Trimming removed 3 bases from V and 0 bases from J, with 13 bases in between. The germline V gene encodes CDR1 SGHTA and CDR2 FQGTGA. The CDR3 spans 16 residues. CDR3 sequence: CASSFLGQTSTDTQYF. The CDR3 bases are TGTGCCAGCAGCTTTTTAGGACAGACTAGCACAGATACGCAGTATTTT. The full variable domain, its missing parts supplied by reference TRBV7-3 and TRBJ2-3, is GAGVSQTPSNKVTEKGKYVELRCDPISGHTALYWYRQSLGQGPEFLIYFQGTGAADDSGLPNDRFFAVRPEGSVSTLKIQRTERGDSAVYLCASSFLGQTSTDTQYFGPGTRLTVL.